This T cell receptor (beta chain) was profiled in a study of blood T cell repertoires in COVID-19. Germline loops: CDR1 KGHSH, CDR2 LQKENI. This CDR3 has 16 amino acids. V gave up 1 base and J gave up 0 bases; unmatched junction bases: 2. TCRdb's table, derived via immunoSEQ multiplex PCR, lists solely in-frame clones and lacks some. The sample has roughly 15,000 clones, 82% seen once. The TCR sequence derives from an elderly man with active COVID-19. The chain uses TRBV18 and TRBJ2-3; TRBD2 agrees at 9 bases. Sequenced: peripheral blood. The CDR3 DNA follows: TGTGCCAGCTCACCACGGCGGGAGGGTAGCACAGATACGCAGTATTTT. Protein product: CASSPRREGSTDTQYF.